The 26 T cell receptor beta chains reported below all come from one sample, sequenced in a study of T cell responses to AZD1222 COVID-19 vaccine. The table came from immunoSEQ multiplex PCR; TCRdb's copy has only in-frame clones and leaves some out. The sample records tens of thousands of clones, 70% to 90% being singletons. Sequenced here: peripheral blood, sampled on day 0 of AZD1222 vaccination. These receptors were obtained from an adult in good health.

The chain carries TRBV28 and TRBJ1-1, with TRBD1 matching 9 bases. The CDR3 is 16 amino acids. The germline gives CDR1 MDHEN, CDR2 SYDVKM. V lost 2 bases and J lost 6; bases outside the gene matches: 10. CDR3 residues: CASSLPDGTGPPEAFF. For the CDR3, the DNA is TGTGCCAGCAGTTTACCCGACGGGACAGGGCCGCCTGAAGCTTTCTTT.

This clone was recorded a few times. The chain combines TRBV18 with TRBJ2-3; 8 bases align to TRBD1. V dropped 5 bases and J dropped 5; count of bases not matched to a gene: 9. The CDR3 loop spans 15 amino acids. Germline V gene lookup returns CDR1 KGHSH and CDR2 LQKENI. The CDR3 spells CASSKGQGGGDTQYF. In nucleotides, the CDR3 is TGTGCCAGCTCAAAAGGACAGGGAGGAGGAGATACGCAGTATTTT.

The gene calls are TRBV5-1 and TRBJ2-3, with a tentative D call TRBD2 (6 bases). Trimming removed 3 bases from V and 5 bases from J, with 19 bases in between. The CDR3 extends over 16 amino acids. Germline V gene lookup returns CDR1 SGHRS and CDR2 YFSETQ. The CDR3 bases are TGCGCCAGCAGCTCTACCCTTAGCGGTTGGGGAGATACGCAGTATTTT. Protein sequence: CASSSTLSGWGDTQYF.

The genes are TRBV7-2 and TRBJ2-1; 7 positions match TRBD1. Trimming cost V 5 bases and J 6 bases; bases outside gene matches: 7. This CDR3 region has 14 residues. Germline CDR1 is SGHTA and CDR2 is FQGNSA. CDR3 DNA: TGTGCCAGCAGCGCCCAGGGGGTAAGCAATGAGCAGTTCTTC. Amino acid sequence: CASSAQGVSNEQFF.

The chain has TRBV7-2 and TRBJ2-1, with TRBD2 matching over 9 bases. Germline loops: CDR1 SGHTA, CDR2 FQGNSA. The CDR3 extends over 15 amino acids. The J segment lost 4 bases and the V segment lost 1 base, leaving 2 bases of the junction unmatched. The CDR3: CASSLDSGRYNEQFF. CDR3 in DNA: TGTGCCAGCAGCTTAGATAGCGGGAGATACAATGAGCAGTTCTTC. The full variable domain, with the rest looked up from reference TRBV7-2 and TRBJ2-1, is GAGVSQSPSNKVTEKGKDVELRCDPISGHTALYWYRQSLGQGLEFLIYFQGNSAPDKSGLPSDRFSAERTGGSVSTLTIQRTQQEDSAVYLCASSLDSGRYNEQFFGPGTRLTVL.

J is TRBJ1-5 and V is TRBV7-3, with D possibly matching TRBD1 (5 bases). The length of the CDR3 is 15 residues. Germline V gene sequence: CDR1 SGHTA, CDR2 FQGTGA. V dropped 6 bases and J dropped 4 bases, with 16 bases sitting between them. CDR3 residues: CASSWGFGQNQPQHF. The CDR3 DNA reads TGTGCCAGCAGTTGGGGTTTCGGACAAAATCAGCCCCAGCATTTT.

The rearrangement links TRBV7-9 to TRBJ2-3, with 10 bases fitting TRBD2. The CDR3 has 14 residues. V shed 9 bases, J shed 5 bases, and the junction held 8 bases outside the gene matches. Germline CDR1 reads SEHNR; CDR2 reads FQNEAQ (reference sequence). The CDR3 here is CASLSGGAGDTQYF. Here the CDR3 DNA reads TGTGCCAGTCTAAGCGGGGGGGCCGGAGATACGCAGTATTTT.

V is TRBV6-4 and J is TRBJ1-2; possible D gene TRBD1, 6 bases. Trimming stripped 3 bases from V and 2 bases from J, with 7 bases between. CDR1 MRHNA and CDR2 SNTAGT come from the germline V gene. The CDR3 has 13 amino acids. The CDR3 nucleotides read TGTGCCAGCAGTGAAGGGGGAAACTATGGCTACACCTTC. Its translation is CASSEGGNYGYTF.

This chain joins TRBV7-2 and TRBJ1-5; the D gene is possibly TRBD1 (5 bases). Between the trimmed V and J ends, which lost 1 base and 6 bases, there was a span of 7 bases. Looked up from germline, CDR1 is SGHTA and CDR2 is FQGNSA. This CDR3 region has 13 residues. The CDR3 region is CASSLGGFQPQHF. The CDR3 DNA is TGTGCCAGCAGCTTAGGGGGGTTTCAGCCCCAGCATTTT.

V and J are TRBV7-2 and TRBJ2-1; D may be TRBD1 (6 bases). The CDR3 length is 17 residues. CDR1 is SGHTA, CDR2 FQGNSA, per germline. Trimming took 5 bases from V and 2 from J, leaving 19 bases between them. CDR3 coding DNA: TGTGCCAGCAGCCAAACCGGGGACACCAGTCCCTACAATGAGCAGTTCTTC. Encoded protein: CASSQTGDTSPYNEQFF.

This clone was observed a single time. The chain links TRBV6-2 or TRBV6-3 to TRBJ2-1, with unresolved D. From germline, CDR1 is MNHEY and CDR2 SVGEGT. This CDR3 is built from 15 residues. V was shortened by 4 bases and J by 2 bases, with 12 bases between the two germline ends. CDR3 protein: CASSLVQPTYNEQFF. CDR3 nucleotides: TGTGCCAGCAGTTTGGTGCAGCCAACCTACAATGAGCAGTTCTTC.

This chain uses TRBV2 with TRBJ1-2, with TRBD1 identical over 10 bases. Looked up from germline, CDR1 is SNHLY and CDR2 is FYNNEI. The CDR3 has 15 residues. J was trimmed by 5 bases and V by 7 bases; bases with no gene match: 10. The CDR3 sequence is CASTPGQGRDYGYTF. In nucleotides, the CDR3 is TGTGCCAGCACCCCGGGACAGGGGCGGGATTATGGCTACACCTTC. The entire variable domain, with the rest obtained from reference TRBV2 and TRBJ1-2, is as follows: EPEVTQTPSHQVTQMGQEVILRCVPISNHLYFYWYRQILGQKVEFLVSFYNNEISEKSEIFDDQFSVERPDGSNFTLKIRSTKLEDSAMYFCASTPGQGRDYGYTFGSGTRLTVV.

This clone has only a few counts. V gene TRBV2 combines with J gene TRBJ2-7, with 8 bases lining up with TRBD1. CDR3 length: 13 residues. CDR1 SNHLY and CDR2 FYNNEI come from the germline V gene. With V trimmed by 3 bases and J by 5 bases, 3 bases remained unmatched. CDR3 DNA sequence: TGTGCCAGCAGTGACAGGGGGCTCGACGAGCAGTACTTC. Its protein is CASSDRGLDEQYF.

This clone appeared once. V usage is TRBV18 and J usage is TRBJ1-2; D is possibly TRBD1 (5 bases). The CDR3 has 11 residues. The germline gives CDR1 KGHSH, CDR2 LQKENI. The V gene lost 6 bases and the J gene lost 8 bases, with 10 bases spanning the gap. The CDR3 sequence is CASSLREGYTF. As DNA, the CDR3 is TGTGCCAGCTCGCTCAGGGAAGGCTACACCTTC.

This clone was seen more than once but under ten times. The rearrangement uses TRBV29-1 and TRBJ1-1; the match to TRBD1 covers 7 bases. This CDR3 spans 14 amino acids. The germline V gene encodes CDR1 SQVTM and CDR2 ANQGSEA. Trimming took 4 bases from V and 3 from J; bases not matched to a gene: 8. Written as DNA, the CDR3 is TGCAGCGTTGGCAAAGACAGGGATGACACTGAAGCTTTCTTT. The encoded protein is CSVGKDRDDTEAFF.

J is TRBJ1-2 and V is TRBV14; D is uncertain. The CDR3 is 14 residues long. The ends were cut back, 4 bases at V and 4 bases at J, with 13 bases in the middle. Germline CDR1 SGHDN, CDR2 FVKESK. CDR3 protein: CASSRPTYPYGYTF. The CDR3 DNA is TGTGCCAGCAGCCGGCCGACATATCCCTATGGCTACACCTTC.

The chain combines TRBV6-6 with TRBJ2-7, with D possibly called TRBD1 or TRBD2 (5 bases each). Trimming left V 5 bases short and J 9 bases short, with 23 bases between. The CDR3 is 15 residues long. CDR1 MNHNY and CDR2 SVGAGI come from the germline V gene (reference sequence). CDR3 sequence: CASSDPGGGSNGQYF. The CDR3 nucleotides read TGTGCCAGCAGTGACCCGGGTGGGGGATCCAATGGGCAGTACTTC.

J is TRBJ2-3 and V is TRBV19; the D is unclear. The germline V gene encodes CDR1 LNHDA and CDR2 SQIVND (reference sequence). V dropped 3 bases and J dropped 1 base, with 11 bases sitting between them. This CDR3 comprises 15 residues. The CDR3 loop is CASSMSARGTDTQYF. CDR3 nucleotides: TGTGCCAGTAGTATGAGTGCTCGGGGCACAGATACGCAGTATTTT.

The chain carries TRBV5-1 and TRBJ1-4; 9 bases are a match to TRBD1. Germline trimming cut 6 bases from V and 4 bases from J; bases unmatched to any gene: 7. The CDR3 sequence is 15 residues long. CDR1 and CDR2 from the germline V gene are SGHRS and YFSETQ. DNA of the CDR3: TGCGCCAGCACCCTGGGACAGGGAGATAATGAAAAACTGTTTTTT. Translating gives CASTLGQGDNEKLFF.

CDR3 nucleotides: TGCAGCGTTGCCCTCAGAGTGAACACTGAAGCTTTCTTT. Amino acids: CSVALRVNTEAFF. The chain uses TRBV29-1 and TRBJ1-1; no firm D call. Trimming removed 4 bases at V and 0 bases at J, with 9 bases between. Germline V gene data show CDR1 as SQVTM and CDR2 as ANQGSEA. CDR3 size: 13 residues. Supplemented by reference TRBV29-1 and TRBJ1-1, the full variable domain reads SAVISQKPSRDICQRGTSLTIQCQVDSQVTMMFWYRQQPGQSLTLIATANQGSEATYESGFVIDKFPISRPNLTFSTLTVSNMSPEDSSIYLCSVALRVNTEAFFGQGTRLTVV.

This clone is a singleton in its sample. The chain uses TRBV28 and TRBJ1-5; D may be TRBD1 (5 bases). The CDR3 length is 12 residues. CDR1 is MDHEN and CDR2 is SYDVKM in the germline V gene. Deletions cut 8 bases from V and 4 bases from J, with 9 bases between. The CDR3 loop reads CASLQANQPQHF. Written as DNA, the CDR3 is TGTGCCAGCTTACAGGCAAATCAGCCCCAGCATTTT. The full variable domain, with the rest looked up from reference TRBV28 and TRBJ1-5, is DVKVTQSSRYLVKRTGEKVFLECVQDMDHENMFWYRQDPGLGLRLIYFSYDVKMKEKGDIPEGYSVSREKKERFSLILESASTNQTSMYLCASLQANQPQHFGDGTRLSIL.

This rearrangement joins TRBV3-1 (or the pseudogene TRBV3-2) to TRBJ1-1; no firm D call. The germline CDR1 and CDR2 sequences are LGHDT and YNNKEL (reference sequence). Trimming shortened V by 3 bases and J by 1 base, and 9 bases separated the two germline ends. The CDR3 extends over 14 amino acids. As DNA, the CDR3 is TGTGCCAGCAGCCATCACGGGGAGAACACTGAAGCTTTCTTT. Amino acids: CASSHHGENTEAFF.

V and J are TRBV28 and TRBJ1-2; D unresolved. The CDR3 has 13 residues. The germline V gene encodes CDR1 MDHEN and CDR2 SYDVKM. Between the trimmed V and J ends, which lost 3 bases and 5 bases, there was a span of 10 bases. CDR3: CASSFPGRYGYTF. The CDR3 DNA sequence: TGTGCCAGCAGTTTCCCTGGGCGATATGGCTACACCTTC.

The V call is TRBV4-2, the J call TRBJ2-5, with 9 bases aligning to TRBD1. The germline CDR1 and CDR2 sequences are LGHNA and YNFKEQ. Trimming took 5 bases from V and 4 from J; bases not matched to a gene: 8. This CDR3 is 15 amino acids long. The CDR3 nucleotides read TGTGCCAGCAGCGAGAGAGACAGGGGGGGAGAGACCCAGTACTTC. Encoded protein: CASSERDRGGETQYF.

The genes are TRBV18 and TRBJ1-3, with D tentatively TRBD1 (5 bases). From germline, CDR1 is KGHSH and CDR2 LQKENI. Trimming shortened V by 3 bases and J by 0 bases, and 12 bases separated the two germline ends. The CDR3 is 16 amino acids. As DNA, the CDR3 is TGTGCCAGCTCACCTTCCCGGGACCGCTCTGGAAACACCATATATTTT. Translated, it gives CASSPSRDRSGNTIYF.

This sequence joins TRBV28 and TRBJ1-2; D unresolved. The CDR3 totals 11 residues. CDR1 MDHEN and CDR2 SYDVKM come from the germline V gene. The V end lost 7 bases, the J end lost 8 bases, and 11 bases lay between the germline ends. The CDR3 nucleotides are TGTGCCAGCACCTTAGGTTACGGCTACACCTTC. Its protein is CASTLGYGYTF.